The 19 T cell receptor beta chains given below trace back to one sample, sequenced in a study of T cells after yellow fever vaccination. In TCRdb, the 5' RACE reads were re-called with MiXCR into one record per CDR3 protein. The sample has a few hundred thousand distinct CDR3 sequences, about 4% seen once. The input for sequencing was PBMCs, taken 5 days after the yellow fever booster vaccination. The origin of the receptors is a man between 18 and 35 years old who received the YFV17D yellow fever vaccine.

This clonotype was counted at least ten times. The J gene is TRBJ1-1, the V gene TRBV5-1; D call uncertain. The CDR3 runs to 14 residues. Germline V lookup: CDR1 SGHRS, CDR2 YFSETQ. V was shortened by 2 bases and J by 5 bases, with 13 bases between the two germline ends. CDR3 sequence (DNA): TGCGCCAGCAGCTTCGGGGAGATCCGAACTGAAGCTTTCTTT. Amino acid sequence: CASSFGEIRTEAFF.

V gene TRBV6-5 combines with J gene TRBJ2-7; TRBD1 might be the D (6 bases). V shed 5 bases and J shed 6 bases, with 20 bases lying between them. Per germline, CDR1 MNHEY and CDR2 SVGAGI. The CDR3 runs 15 residues. The CDR3 loop is CASSKTGHLSGEQYF. CDR3 in DNA: TGTGCCAGCAGTAAGACGGGACATTTAAGCGGCGAGCAGTACTTC.

This clonotype has just a few counts. V gene TRBV12-3 or TRBV12-4 combines with J gene TRBJ1-1; D may be TRBD1 (5 bases). The CDR3 runs 12 residues. Between the trimmed V and J ends, which lost 8 bases and 5 bases, there was a span of 12 bases. The CDR3: CASGRGGTEAFF. In nucleotides, the CDR3 is TGTGCCAGCGGCCGTGGGGGGACTGAAGCTTTCTTT.

Comments on this clonotype: A clone one base away is much larger, so this may be a read error. J is TRBJ2-1 and V is TRBV2; a weak D match, TRBD2 (5 bases). CDR1 is SNHLY and CDR2 is FYNNEI in the germline V gene. This CDR3 contains 16 residues. The V and J ends lost 6 bases and 0 bases respectively, with 15 bases between them. DNA of the CDR3: TGTGCCAGCAGCCGCCCGCCGGGGTGCTCCTACAATGAGCAGTTCTTC. Translating gives CASSRPPGCSYNEQFF. Looking up the rest from reference TRBV2 and TRBJ2-1 gives the full variable domain: EPEVTQTPSHQVTQMGQEVILRCVPISNHLYFYWYRQILGQKVEFLVSFYNNEISEKSEIFDDQFSVERPDGSNFTLKIRSTKLEDSAMYFCASSRPPGCSYNEQFFGPGTRLTVL.

This CDR3 is CATSTFRDREINEQFF. The CDR3 DNA is TGTGCCACCAGCACGTTCCGGGACAGGGAAATTAATGAGCAGTTCTTC. The chain joins TRBV15 to TRBJ2-1, with 9 nucleotides matching TRBD1. V lost 4 bases, J lost 7 bases, and 11 bases stayed unmatched. Germline CDR1 and CDR2: LNHNV and YYDKDF (reference sequence). The CDR3 runs to 16 residues.

The V and J genes are TRBV28 and TRBJ2-2; 7 bases line up with TRBD2. The CDR3 is made up of 15 amino acids. CDR1 is MDHEN and CDR2 is SYDVKM in the germline V gene. With 6 bases clipped from V and 4 bases from J, the junction kept 8 bases outside the gene matches. The CDR3 spells CASRTERGGTGELFF. CDR3 DNA sequence: TGTGCCAGCAGAACAGAGCGGGGAGGCACCGGGGAGCTGTTTTTT.

This chain connects TRBV25-1 to TRBJ2-1; unclear D gene. Germline lookup yields CDR1 MGHDK and CDR2 SYGVNS. This CDR3 is built from 18 residues. With 3 bases removed from V and 0 bases from J, the gap between germline ends came to 18 bases. The CDR3 DNA reads as TGTGCCAGCAGTGACTCCTGGGCCGAATGGAGCTCCTACAATGAGCAGTTCTTC. Protein sequence: CASSDSWAEWSSYNEQFF. Filled out from reference TRBV25-1 and TRBJ2-1, the complete variable domain reads EADIYQTPRYLVIGTGKKITLECSQTMGHDKMYWYQQDPGMELHLIHYSYGVNSTEKGDLSSESTVSRIRTEHFPLTLESARPSHTSQYLCASSDSWAEWSSYNEQFFGPGTRLTVL.

The chain carries TRBV19 and TRBJ2-2; maybe TRBD1 (6 bases). Germline V gene data show CDR1 as LNHDA and CDR2 as SQIVND (reference sequence). There are 15 residues in the CDR3. The V and J ends lost 2 bases and 3 bases respectively, with 10 bases between them. The CDR3 nucleotides are TGTGCCAGTAGTATACAGGGGCCCCACACCGGGGAGCTGTTTTTT. Its translation: CASSIQGPHTGELFF.

This clonotype appeared a few times. The gene calls are TRBV4-2 and TRBJ1-4, with D hard to call. Trimming removed 0 bases at V and 8 bases at J, with 4 bases between. This CDR3 region has 12 residues. Germline loops: CDR1 LGHNA, CDR2 YNFKEQ. The CDR3 nucleotides read TGTGCCAGCAGCCAAGATAGCGAAAAACTGTTTTTT. Its translation is CASSQDSEKLFF.

This clonotype was recorded at least ten times. The chain has TRBV6-1 and TRBJ2-5; D call uncertain. The CDR3 spans 12 residues. The ends were cut back, 2 bases at V and 4 bases at J, with 5 bases in the middle. Germline V gene sequence: CDR1 MNHNS, CDR2 SASEGT. DNA for the CDR3: TGTGCCAGCAGTGAACTGGTAGAGACCCAGTACTTC. Amino acid sequence: CASSELVETQYF.

The table lists this clonotype with many counts. The rearrangement joins TRBV10-3 to TRBJ2-3; D tentatively reads TRBD1 or TRBD2 (5 bases each). CDR3 length: 15 amino acids. The germline V and J ends were trimmed by 6 bases and 0 bases, with 13 bases remaining between them. Germline V gene data show CDR1 as ENHRY and CDR2 as SYGVKD. The CDR3, as DNA: TGTGCCATCAGACTAGGGACCGCGAGCACAGATACGCAGTATTTT. Protein product: CAIRLGTASTDTQYF.

The sample holds many counts of this clonotype. The CDR3 loop is CASRFQGANVLTF. The CDR3 DNA sequence: TGTGCCAGCAGATTTCAGGGGGCCAACGTCCTGACTTTC. The J gene is TRBJ2-6, the V gene TRBV7-2; no reliable D call. There are 13 residues in the CDR3. CDR1 and CDR2 from the germline V gene are SGHTA and FQGNSA. V was shortened by 6 bases and J by 4 bases, with 7 bases between the two germline ends.

The chain is built from TRBV15 and TRBJ2-2; D gene unclear. There are 14 residues in the CDR3. In germline, CDR1 is LNHNV, CDR2 YYDKDF (reference sequence). V was shortened by 4 bases and J by 2 bases, with 8 bases between the two germline ends. CDR3 sequence (DNA): TGTGCCACCAGCACTGGGCGCAACACCGGGGAGCTGTTTTTT. Translation gives CATSTGRNTGELFF.

The CDR3 spells CASSQEWQAPYNEQFF. As DNA, the CDR3 is TGCGCCAGCAGCCAAGAGTGGCAGGCCCCCTACAATGAGCAGTTCTTC. The rearrangement uses TRBV4-1 and TRBJ2-1; D remains ambiguous. The CDR3 is 16 amino acids. V gave up 0 bases and J gave up 2 bases, with 11 bases separating them. In germline, CDR1 is MGHRA, CDR2 YSYEKL.

This clonotype was seen only a few times. The V call is TRBV19, the J call TRBJ1-2, with 7 bases lining up with TRBD1. The CDR3 is made up of 14 amino acids. V lost 7 bases, J lost 1 base, and 6 bases stayed unmatched. Germline V gives CDR1 LNHDA, CDR2 SQIVND (reference sequence). The CDR3 loop is CASIPTGLNYGYTF. CDR3 DNA: TGTGCCAGTATTCCGACAGGGCTTAACTATGGCTACACCTTC.

This clonotype was picked up a small number of times. The chain recombines TRBV19 with TRBJ1-2; 10 bases map to TRBD1. Germline V gene data show CDR1 as LNHDA and CDR2 as SQIVND (reference sequence). J was trimmed by 4 bases and V by 4 bases; bases with no gene match: 3. This CDR3 contains 14 residues. The chain's CDR3 is CASSKGQGSYGYTF. CDR3 coding DNA: TGTGCCAGTAGTAAGGGACAGGGGAGCTATGGCTACACCTTC.

This clonotype was detected ten times or more. V usage is TRBV28 and J usage is TRBJ2-7; 12 bases match TRBD1. The V gene's germline CDR1 is MDHEN and CDR2 SYDVKM. This CDR3 has 12 amino acids. V was pared by 6 bases and J by 9 bases, with 3 bases of the junction left unmatched. Written as DNA, the CDR3 is TGTGCCAGCAGCCTGGGACAGGGGGCGCAGTACGTC. Translating gives CASSLGQGAQYV.

This clonotype has ten or more counts. The CDR3 nucleotides are TGTGCCAGCAGCTCATTGGCGGGGAGCAGAGGTGGCGATGAGCAGTTCTTC. It encodes CASSSLAGSRGGDEQFF. V and J are TRBV9 and TRBJ2-1; a weak D match, TRBD2 (6 bases). Germline V gives CDR1 SGDLS, CDR2 YYNGEE. Trimming cost V 4 bases and J 8 bases, with 25 bases left between them. There are 17 residues in the CDR3.

This clonotype showed up many times. The genes are TRBV6-5 and TRBJ1-6; no clear D gene. The germline gives CDR1 MNHEY, CDR2 SVGAGI. V lost 5 bases to trimming and J lost 7 bases, with 9 bases between them. The CDR3 sequence is 13 residues long. The CDR3 here is CASSQQENSPLHF. CDR3 nucleotides: TGTGCCAGCAGTCAACAAGAGAATTCACCCCTCCACTTT.